The clone carrying this T cell receptor beta chain is termed medium-sized. Authors' methods: Amplification with reference gene primers provided the estimates of nucleated cell counts. The assay was immunoSEQ multiplex PCR, and TCRdb's table has in-frame clones only and misses some. The V and J calls and clone size were taken over from that table, and D and trimming were inferred from the DNA. The table includes some 80,000 clones, roughly 79% detected once. The sample comes from a study of blood T cell repertoires in COVID-19. Overall study: Samples came from the United States, Italy and Spain, spanning acute and convalescent COVID-19.

This CDR3 region has 14 residues. The ends were cut back, 1 base at V and 7 bases at J, with 14 bases in the middle. The germline CDR1 and CDR2 sequences are SGHRS and YFSETQ. The gene calls are TRBV5-1 and TRBJ2-5; D is perhaps TRBD2 (6 bases). Sequenced: peripheral blood. The sequence was obtained from a human donor in a cohort sampled during active COVID-19. The CDR3 nucleotides are TGCGCCAGCAGCTTGTTATTGGGGGAGGCGACCCAGTACTTC. It yields the protein CASSLLLGEATQYF. Full variable domain (outside the CDR3, taken from reference TRBV5-1 and TRBJ2-5): KAGVTQTPRYLIKTRGQQVTLSCSPISGHRSVSWYQQTPGQGLQFLFEYFSETQRNKGNFPGRFSGRQFSNSRSEMNVSTLELGDSALYLCASSLLLGEATQYFGPGTRLLVL.